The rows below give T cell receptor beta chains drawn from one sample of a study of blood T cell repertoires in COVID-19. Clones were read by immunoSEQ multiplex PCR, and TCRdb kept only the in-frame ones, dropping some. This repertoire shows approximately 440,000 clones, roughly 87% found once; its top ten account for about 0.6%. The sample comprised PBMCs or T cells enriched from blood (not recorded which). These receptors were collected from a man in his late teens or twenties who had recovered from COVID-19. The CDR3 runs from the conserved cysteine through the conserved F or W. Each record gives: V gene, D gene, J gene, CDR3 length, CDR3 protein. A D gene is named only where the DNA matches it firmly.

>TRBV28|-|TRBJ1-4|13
CASSFAGDEKLFF
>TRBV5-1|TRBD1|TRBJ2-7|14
CASSLAGGGYEQYF
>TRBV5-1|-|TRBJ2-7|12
CACSGDSYEQYF
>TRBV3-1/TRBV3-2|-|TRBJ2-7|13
CASSLVGNHEQYF
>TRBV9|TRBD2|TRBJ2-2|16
CASSVELAVNTGELFF
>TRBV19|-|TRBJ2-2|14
CASTTGKNTGELFF
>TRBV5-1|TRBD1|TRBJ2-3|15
CASRQTGHFTDTQYF
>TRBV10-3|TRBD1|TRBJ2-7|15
CAISDGGQGAREQYF
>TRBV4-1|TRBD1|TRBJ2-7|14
CASSLDRGRYEQYF
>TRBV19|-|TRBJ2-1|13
CASRRAGDNEQFF
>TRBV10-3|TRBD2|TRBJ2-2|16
CAATSSGGTNTGELFF
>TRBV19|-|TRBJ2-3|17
CASSHLGDRKDTDTQYF
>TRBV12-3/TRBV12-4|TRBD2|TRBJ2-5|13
CASAELAEETQYF
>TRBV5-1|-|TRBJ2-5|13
CASSLGSRETQYF
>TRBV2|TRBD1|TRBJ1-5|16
CASSRDRLNSNQPQHF
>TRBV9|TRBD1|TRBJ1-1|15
CASSPGQGFNTEAFF
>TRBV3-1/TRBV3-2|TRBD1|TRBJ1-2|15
CASSQVQGQNYGYTF
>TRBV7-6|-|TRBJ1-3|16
CASSLLGLFSGNTIYF
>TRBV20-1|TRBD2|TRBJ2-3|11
CSARWEGTQYF
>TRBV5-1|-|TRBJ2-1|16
CASSFIGGGSYNEQFF
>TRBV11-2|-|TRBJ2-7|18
CASSSRDPYTYSSYEQYF
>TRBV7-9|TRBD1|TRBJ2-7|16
CASSRPPGQTNYEQYF
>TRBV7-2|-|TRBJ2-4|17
CASSLRGQTLAKNIQYF
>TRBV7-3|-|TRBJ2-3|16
CASSPKAGLGTDTQYF
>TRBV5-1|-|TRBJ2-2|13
CASSLGGAGELFF
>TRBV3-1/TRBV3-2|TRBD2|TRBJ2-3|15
CASSLTSGSTDTQYF
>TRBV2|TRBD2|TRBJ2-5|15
CASGLAGGRGETQYF